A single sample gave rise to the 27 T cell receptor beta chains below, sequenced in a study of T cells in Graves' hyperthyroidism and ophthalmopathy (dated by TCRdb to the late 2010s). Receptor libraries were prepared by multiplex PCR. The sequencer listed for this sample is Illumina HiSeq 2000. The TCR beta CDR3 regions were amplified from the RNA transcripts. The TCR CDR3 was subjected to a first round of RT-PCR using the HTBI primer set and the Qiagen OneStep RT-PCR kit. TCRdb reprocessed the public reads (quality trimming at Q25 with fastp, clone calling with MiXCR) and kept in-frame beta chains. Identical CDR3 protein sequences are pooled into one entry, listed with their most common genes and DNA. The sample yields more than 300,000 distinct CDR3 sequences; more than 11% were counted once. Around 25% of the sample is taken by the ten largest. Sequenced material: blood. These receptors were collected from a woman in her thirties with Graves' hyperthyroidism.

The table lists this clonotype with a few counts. The CDR3 is CAWTPGQGYSGYTF. CDR3 nucleotide sequence: TGTGCCTGGACGCCGGGACAGGGATACAGTGGCTACACCTTC. The chain couples TRBV30 to TRBJ1-2; 9 bases fit TRBD1. The CDR3 is 14 residues long. From germline, CDR1 is GTSNPN and CDR2 SVGIG (reference sequence). Germline trimming cut 4 bases from V and 7 bases from J; bases unmatched to any gene: 10.

DNA of the CDR3: TGCGCCAGCAGTGATCAGAGACTAGCGCCTTTCGGTGAGCAGTTCTTC. Translation gives CASSDQRLAPFGEQFF. The chain recombines TRBV10-1 with TRBJ2-1, with 8 positions matching TRBD2. Germline assignment: CDR1 WNHNN and CDR2 SYGVQD (reference sequence). This CDR3 comprises 16 residues. Trimming removed 3 bases from V and 9 bases from J; junction bases left unmatched: 13.

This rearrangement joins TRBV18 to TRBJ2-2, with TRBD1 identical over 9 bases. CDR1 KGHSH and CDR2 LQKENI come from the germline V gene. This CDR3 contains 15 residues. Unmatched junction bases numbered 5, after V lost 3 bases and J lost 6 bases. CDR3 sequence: CASSPLGQGAGELFF. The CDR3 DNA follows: TGTGCCAGCTCACCTCTGGGACAGGGAGCCGGGGAGCTGTTTTTT.

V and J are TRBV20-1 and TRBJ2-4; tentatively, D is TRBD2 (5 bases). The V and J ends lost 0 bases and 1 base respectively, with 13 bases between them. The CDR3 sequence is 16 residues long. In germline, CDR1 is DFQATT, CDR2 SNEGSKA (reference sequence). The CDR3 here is CSARDNPGLAKNIQYF. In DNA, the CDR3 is TGCAGTGCTAGAGATAACCCGGGGTTGGCCAAAAACATTCAGTACTTC.

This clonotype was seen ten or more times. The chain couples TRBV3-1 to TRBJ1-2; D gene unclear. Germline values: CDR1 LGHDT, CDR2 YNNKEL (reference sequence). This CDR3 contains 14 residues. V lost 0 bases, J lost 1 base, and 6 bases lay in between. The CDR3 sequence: CASSQDPGNYGYTF. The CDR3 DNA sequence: TGTGCCAGCAGCCAAGACCCGGGTAACTATGGCTACACCTTC.

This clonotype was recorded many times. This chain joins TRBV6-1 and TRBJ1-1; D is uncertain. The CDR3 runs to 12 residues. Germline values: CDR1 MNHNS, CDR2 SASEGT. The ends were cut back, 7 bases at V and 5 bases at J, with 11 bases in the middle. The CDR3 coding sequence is TGTGCCAGCACTCTTTGGGGTACTGAAGCTTTCTTT. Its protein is CASTLWGTEAFF.

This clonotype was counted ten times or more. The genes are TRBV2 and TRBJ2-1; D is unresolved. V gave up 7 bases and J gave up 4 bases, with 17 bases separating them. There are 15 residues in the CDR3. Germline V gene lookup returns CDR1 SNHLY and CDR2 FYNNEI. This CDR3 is CASITDVGIYNEQFF. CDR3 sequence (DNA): TGTGCCAGCATCACGGACGTAGGAATATACAATGAGCAGTTCTTC.

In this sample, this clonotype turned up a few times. This CDR3 reads CASSLGGLLNTGELFF. CDR3 nucleotides: TGTGCCAGCAGCCTAGGGGGACTCCTAAACACCGGGGAGCTGTTTTTT. This sequence joins TRBV7-3 and TRBJ2-2; D possibly uses TRBD1 or TRBD2 (6 bases each). V was clipped by 5 bases and J by 2 bases, with 15 bases between them. The CDR3 runs 16 residues. The germline V gene encodes CDR1 SGHTA and CDR2 FQGTGA.

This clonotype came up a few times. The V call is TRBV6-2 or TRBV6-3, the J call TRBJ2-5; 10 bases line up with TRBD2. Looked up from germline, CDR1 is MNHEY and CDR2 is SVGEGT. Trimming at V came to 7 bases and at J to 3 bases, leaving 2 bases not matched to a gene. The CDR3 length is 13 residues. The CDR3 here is CASKAGGKETQYF. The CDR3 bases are TGTGCCAGCAAAGCGGGAGGGAAAGAGACCCAGTACTTC.

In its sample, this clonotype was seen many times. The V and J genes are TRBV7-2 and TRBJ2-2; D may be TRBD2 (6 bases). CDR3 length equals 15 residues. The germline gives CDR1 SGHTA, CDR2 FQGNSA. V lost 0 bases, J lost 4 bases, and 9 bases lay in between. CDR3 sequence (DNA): TGTGCCAGCAGCTTAGCGGGAGGAGGCACCGGGGAGCTGTTTTTT. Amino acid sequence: CASSLAGGGTGELFF.

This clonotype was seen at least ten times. CDR3 DNA sequence: TGTGCCAGCAGTTCATTGGGGGCCACCTTCTCTGGGGCCAACGTCCTGACTTTC. Translated, it gives CASSSLGATFSGANVLTF. The chain recombines TRBV27 with TRBJ2-6; the D gene is possibly TRBD1 (6 bases). Trimming took off 4 bases at V and 0 bases at J, with 16 bases between the two ends. Germline CDR1 and CDR2: MNHEY and SMNVEV (reference sequence). The CDR3 runs to 18 residues. Based on the CDR3 plus reference TRBV27 and TRBJ2-6, the full variable domain is EAQVTQNPRYLITVTGKKLTVTCSQNMNHEYMSWYRQDPGLGLRQIYYSMNVEVTDKGDVPEGYKVSRKEKRNFPLILESPSPNQTSLYFCASSSLGATFSGANVLTFGAGSRLTVL.

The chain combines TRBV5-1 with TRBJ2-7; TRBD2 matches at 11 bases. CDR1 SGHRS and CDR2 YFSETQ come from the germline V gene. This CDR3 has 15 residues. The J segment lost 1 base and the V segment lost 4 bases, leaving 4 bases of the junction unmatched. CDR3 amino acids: CASSGTSGYSYEQYF. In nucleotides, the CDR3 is TGCGCCAGCAGCGGGACTAGCGGTTATTCCTACGAGCAGTACTTC.

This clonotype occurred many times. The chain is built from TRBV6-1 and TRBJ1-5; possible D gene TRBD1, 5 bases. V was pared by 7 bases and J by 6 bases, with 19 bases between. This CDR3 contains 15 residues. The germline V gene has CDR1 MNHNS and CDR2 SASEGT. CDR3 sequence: CASTQEVQVIQPQHF. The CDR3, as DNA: TGTGCCAGCACTCAAGAGGTACAGGTCATTCAGCCCCAGCATTTT.

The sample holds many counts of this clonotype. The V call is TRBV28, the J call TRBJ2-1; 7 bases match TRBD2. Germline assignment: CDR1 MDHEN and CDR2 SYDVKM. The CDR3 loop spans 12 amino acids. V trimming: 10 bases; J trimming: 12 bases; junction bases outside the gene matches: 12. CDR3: CATPSRGGGQFF. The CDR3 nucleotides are TGTGCCACCCCATCTCGGGGCGGGGGGCAGTTCTTC.

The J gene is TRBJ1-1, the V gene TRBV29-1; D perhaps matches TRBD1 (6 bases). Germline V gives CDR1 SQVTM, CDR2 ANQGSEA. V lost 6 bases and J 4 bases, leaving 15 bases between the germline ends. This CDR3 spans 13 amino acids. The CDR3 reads CSVLQGMGTEAFF. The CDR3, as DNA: TGCAGCGTGCTACAGGGTATGGGCACTGAAGCTTTCTTT.

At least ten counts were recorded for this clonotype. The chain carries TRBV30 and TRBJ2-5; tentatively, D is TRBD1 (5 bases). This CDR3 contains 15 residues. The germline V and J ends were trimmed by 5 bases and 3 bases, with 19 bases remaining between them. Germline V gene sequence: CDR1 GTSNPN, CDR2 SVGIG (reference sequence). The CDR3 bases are TGTGCCTGGGGGGTACGAAGGGGTACGGAAGAGACCCAGTACTTC. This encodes CAWGVRRGTEETQYF.

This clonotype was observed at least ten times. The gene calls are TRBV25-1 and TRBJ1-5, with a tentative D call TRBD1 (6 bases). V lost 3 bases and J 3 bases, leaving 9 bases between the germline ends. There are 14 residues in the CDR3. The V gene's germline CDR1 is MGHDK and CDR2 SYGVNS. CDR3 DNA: TGTGCCAGCAGTGAGACAGGCCACAATCAGCCCCAGCATTTT. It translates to CASSETGHNQPQHF.

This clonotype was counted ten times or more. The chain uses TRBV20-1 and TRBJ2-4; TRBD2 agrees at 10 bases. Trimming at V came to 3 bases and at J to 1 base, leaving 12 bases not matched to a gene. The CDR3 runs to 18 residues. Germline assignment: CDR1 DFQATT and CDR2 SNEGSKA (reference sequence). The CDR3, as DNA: TGCAGTGCTAGTGTTCCAGCGGGAGGGCCAGAGGCCAAAAACATTCAGTACTTC. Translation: CSASVPAGGPEAKNIQYF.

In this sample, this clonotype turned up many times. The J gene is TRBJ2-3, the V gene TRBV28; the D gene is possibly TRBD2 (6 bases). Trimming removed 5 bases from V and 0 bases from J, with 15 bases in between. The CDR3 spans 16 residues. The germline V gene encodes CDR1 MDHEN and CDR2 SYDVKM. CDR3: CASSPVADSSTDTQYF. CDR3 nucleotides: TGTGCCAGCAGTCCGGTAGCGGACTCTAGCACAGATACGCAGTATTTT.

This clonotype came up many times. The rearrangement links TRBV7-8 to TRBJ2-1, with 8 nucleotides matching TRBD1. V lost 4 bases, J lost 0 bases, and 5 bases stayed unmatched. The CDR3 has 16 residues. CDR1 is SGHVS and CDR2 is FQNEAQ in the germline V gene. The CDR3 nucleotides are TGTGCCAGCAGCTGGAGGACAGGGAGCTCCTACAATGAGCAGTTCTTC. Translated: CASSWRTGSSYNEQFF.

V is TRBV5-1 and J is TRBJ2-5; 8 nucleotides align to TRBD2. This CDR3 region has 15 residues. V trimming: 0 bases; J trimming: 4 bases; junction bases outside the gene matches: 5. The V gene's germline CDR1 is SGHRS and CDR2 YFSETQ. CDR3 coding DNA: TGCGCCAGCAGCTTGGGGAGCGGGGGACTAGAGACCCAGTACTTC. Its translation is CASSLGSGGLETQYF.

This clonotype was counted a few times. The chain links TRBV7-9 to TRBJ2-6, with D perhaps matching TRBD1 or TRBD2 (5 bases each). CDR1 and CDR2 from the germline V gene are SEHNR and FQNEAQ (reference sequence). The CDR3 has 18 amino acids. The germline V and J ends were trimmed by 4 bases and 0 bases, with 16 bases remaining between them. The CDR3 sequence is CASSSPGPRDSGANVLTF. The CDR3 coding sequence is TGTGCCAGCAGCTCCCCGGGACCCCGAGACTCTGGGGCCAACGTCCTGACTTTC.

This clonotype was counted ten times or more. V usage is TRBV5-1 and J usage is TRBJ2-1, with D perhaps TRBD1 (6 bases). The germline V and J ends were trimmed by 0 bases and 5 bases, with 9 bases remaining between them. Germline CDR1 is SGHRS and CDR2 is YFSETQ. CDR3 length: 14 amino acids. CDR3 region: CASSLGGQHNEQFF. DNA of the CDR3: TGCGCCAGCAGCTTGGGAGGACAGCACAATGAGCAGTTCTTC.

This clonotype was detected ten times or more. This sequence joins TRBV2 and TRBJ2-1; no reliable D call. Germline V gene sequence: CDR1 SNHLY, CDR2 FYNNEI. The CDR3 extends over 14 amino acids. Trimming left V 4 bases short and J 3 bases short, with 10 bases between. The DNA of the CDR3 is TGTGCCAGCAGTGGCCTCCTCGGCTACAATGAGCAGTTCTTC. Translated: CASSGLLGYNEQFF.

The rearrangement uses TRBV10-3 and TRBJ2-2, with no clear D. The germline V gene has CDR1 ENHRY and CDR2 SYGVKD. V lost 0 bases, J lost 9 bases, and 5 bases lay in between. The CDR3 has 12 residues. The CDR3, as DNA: TGTGCCATCAGTGAGTCAGAGAGGGAGCTGTTTTTT. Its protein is CAISESERELFF.

CDR3 sequence (DNA): TGTGCCAGTAGTCGGGCTACTAATGAGCAGTTCTTC. Protein: CASSRATNEQFF. The V call is TRBV19, the J call TRBJ2-1; D gene unclear. Trimming cost V 5 bases and J 7 bases, with 9 bases left between them. Germline V CDR1 and CDR2: LNHDA, SQIVND (reference sequence). The CDR3 extends over 12 amino acids. The whole variable domain, filled in from reference TRBV19 and TRBJ2-1, reads DGGITQSPKYLFRKEGQNVTLSCEQNLNHDAMYWYRQDPGQGLRLIYYSQIVNDFQKGDIAEGYSVSREKKESFPLTVTSAQKNPTAFYLCASSRATNEQFFGPGTRLTVL.

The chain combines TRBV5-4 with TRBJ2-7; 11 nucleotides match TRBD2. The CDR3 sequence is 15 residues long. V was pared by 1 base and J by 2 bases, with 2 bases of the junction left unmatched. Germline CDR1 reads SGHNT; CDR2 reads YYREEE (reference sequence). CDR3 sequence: CASSLSSGRAYEQYF. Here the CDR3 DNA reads TGTGCCAGCAGCTTGAGTAGCGGGAGGGCCTACGAGCAGTACTTC. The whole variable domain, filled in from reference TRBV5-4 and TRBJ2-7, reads ETGVTQSPTHLIKTRGQQVTLRCSSQSGHNTVSWYQQALGQGPQFIFQYYREEENGRGNFPPRFSGLQFPNYSSELNVNALELDDSALYLCASSLSSGRAYEQYFGPGTRLTVT.